These T cell receptor beta chains were read from a single sample in a study of cytomegalovirus exposure and HLA in healthy donors. Using immunoSEQ multiplex PCR, the repertoire was profiled, and TCRdb retains in-frame clones only, with some absent. The table has around 170,000 clones, around 78% seen once. The sample comprised PBMCs. The receptors originated from a woman aged 50 to 60 in good health and CMV-seropositive. Each CDR3 is given with its conserved first and last residue. D genes are given only for firm matches. Expanded clones get a size class; other rows say once, few or many, or leave the size out.

j_gene | v_gene | abundance | d_gene | len | CDR3aa | CDR3nt
TRBJ1-5 | TRBV5-5 | . | TRBD1 | 15 | CASSLVGTGHQPQHF | TGTGCCAGCAGCTTGGTAGGGACAGGGCATCAGCCCCAGCATTTT
TRBJ2-7 | TRBV5-6 | . | . | 18 | CASSLSLGPLPSSYEQYF | TGTGCCAGCAGCTTGTCCCTAGGCCCTCTTCCGAGCTCCTACGAGCAGTACTTC
TRBJ2-5 | TRBV21-1 | . | . | 16 | CASSPFEASGCETQYF | TGTGCCAGCAGCCCTTTCGAGGCGAGCGGTTGTGAGACCCAGTACTTC
TRBJ1-2 | TRBV5-1 | . | TRBD1 | 13 | CASSSDRGYGYTF | TGCGCCAGCAGCTCGGACAGGGGATATGGCTACACCTTC
TRBJ1-4 | TRBV9 | once | TRBD1 | 16 | CASSVATGTGQEKLFF | TGTGCCAGCAGCGTAGCTACCGGGACAGGGCAAGAAAAACTGTTTTTT
TRBJ1-1 | TRBV5-6 | . | TRBD1 | 16 | CASSLGTGRPDTEAFF | TGTGCCAGCAGCTTGGGGACAGGGAGACCTGACACTGAAGCTTTCTTT
TRBJ1-3 | TRBV5-1 | . | TRBD1 | 15 | CASSPTGGDGNTIYF | TGCGCCAGCAGCCCGACAGGGGGCGATGGAAACACCATATATTTT
TRBJ2-4 | TRBV7-3 | once | . | 15 | CASSLTGAAKNIQYF | TGTGCCAGCAGCTTAACGGGGGCAGCCAAAAACATTCAGTACTTC
TRBJ1-2 | TRBV29-1 | few | . | 15 | CSVLPTGLANYGYTF | TGCAGCGTTTTGCCCACAGGGTTGGCTAACTATGGCTACACCTTC
TRBJ2-7 | TRBV6-1 | . | TRBD1 | 14 | CASKASGQGFEQYF | TGTGCCAGCAAGGCCTCGGGACAGGGTTTCGAGCAGTACTTC
TRBJ1-2 | TRBV7-9 | . | TRBD1 | 15 | CASSVAGGTNYGYTF | TGTGCCAGCAGCGTCGCAGGGGGCACTAACTATGGCTACACCTTC
TRBJ1-2 | TRBV10-3 | . | . | 18 | CAISHPSGRGSSAYGYTF | TGTGCCATCAGTCATCCCAGTGGACGGGGATCCAGCGCCTATGGCTACACCTTC
TRBJ1-4 | TRBV19 | . | TRBD1 | 14 | CASSIGTAYEKLFF | TGTGCCAGTAGTATCGGGACAGCTTATGAAAAACTGTTTTTT
TRBJ1-4 | TRBV19 | . | . | 14 | CASSPAGRGEKLFF | TGTGCCAGTAGTCCAGCTGGCAGGGGTGAAAAACTGTTTTTT
TRBJ2-3 | TRBV7-3 | . | TRBD1 | 15 | CASSLQGQGPDTQYF | TGTGCCAGCAGCTTACAGGGACAGGGCCCAGATACGCAGTATTTT
TRBJ1-3 | TRBV28 | . | . | 17 | CASSGAGAALWGNTIYF | TGTGCCAGCAGTGGGGCGGGGGCGGCCCTTTGGGGAAACACCATATATTTT
TRBJ2-5 | TRBV18 | . | TRBD1 | 14 | CASSPWTGEETQYF | TGTGCCAGCTCACCGTGGACAGGGGAAGAGACCCAGTACTTC
TRBJ1-2 | TRBV6-5 | . | TRBD1 | 14 | CASSPDRGDYGYTF | TGTGCCAGCAGTCCGGACAGGGGGGACTATGGCTACACCTTC
TRBJ1-2 | TRBV28 | . | . | 11 | CASVQGYGYTF | TGTGCCAGCGTCCAGGGTTATGGCTACACCTTC
TRBJ1-5 | TRBV11-2 | . | . | 14 | CASSFTGGNQPQHF | TGTGCCAGCAGCTTTACGGGGGGCAATCAGCCCCAGCATTTT
TRBJ1-4 | TRBV15 | . | TRBD1 | 16 | CATSKGTGAFNEKLFF | TGTGCCACCAGCAAGGGGACAGGTGCATTCAATGAAAAACTGTTTTTT
TRBJ1-4 | TRBV7-9 | few | . | 14 | CASSPGVGNEKLFF | TGTGCCAGCAGCCCAGGGGTGGGTAATGAAAAACTGTTTTTT
TRBJ2-7 | TRBV28 | . | TRBD2 | 15 | CASTVAGGSSYEQYF | TGTGCCAGCACCGTAGCGGGAGGGTCCTCCTACGAGCAGTACTTC
TRBJ1-5 | TRBV18 | . | . | 12 | CASSGQNQPQHF | TGTGCCAGCTCAGGTCAGAATCAGCCCCAGCATTTT
TRBJ1-1 | TRBV29-1 | . | . | 11 | CSAGRETEAFF | TGCAGCGCCGGGAGGGAGACTGAAGCTTTCTTT
TRBJ2-1 | TRBV7-9 | . | TRBD2 | 15 | CASSLLAGERGEQFF | TGTGCCAGCAGCTTACTAGCGGGAGAGCGGGGTGAGCAGTTCTTC
TRBJ2-2 | TRBV30 | few | . | 14 | CAWRGVSRGGELFF | TGTGCCTGGAGGGGGGTCTCGCGGGGCGGGGAGCTGTTTTTT
TRBJ2-7 | TRBV6-5 | . | TRBD1 | 14 | CASRPGQGTSEQYF | TGTGCCAGCAGACCTGGACAGGGTACCTCCGAGCAGTACTTC
TRBJ2-7 | TRBV7-9 | . | . | 11 | CASSPYYEQYF | TGTGCCAGCAGCCCTTACTACGAGCAGTACTTC
TRBJ2-3 | TRBV5-1 | . | TRBD2 | 17 | CASSLGRLAGGGDTQYF | TGCGCCAGCAGCTTGGGCCGACTAGCGGGAGGGGGAGATACGCAGTATTTT
TRBJ2-1 | TRBV19 | . | . | 15 | CASSPWRAPGNEQFF | TGTGCCAGTAGTCCCTGGCGGGCCCCGGGGAATGAGCAGTTCTTC
TRBJ2-7 | TRBV2 | . | TRBD2 | 13 | CASSVGGGYEQYF | TGTGCCAGCAGTGTAGGCGGGGGCTACGAGCAGTACTTC
TRBJ2-4 | TRBV28 | . | TRBD2 | 16 | CASSSSGAQTENIQYF | TGTGCCAGCAGCTCGAGCGGGGCCCAGACTGAAAACATTCAGTACTTC
TRBJ2-5 | TRBV5-1 | . | TRBD2 | 18 | CASSLSGARGAPQETQYF | TGCGCCAGCAGCTTGAGTGGGGCGCGGGGGGCTCCTCAAGAGACCCAGTACTTC
TRBJ1-2 | TRBV9 | few | . | 15 | CASSAGTSTNYGYTF | TGTGCCAGCAGCGCGGGGACAAGCACTAACTATGGCTACACCTTC
TRBJ1-3 | TRBV7-6 | . | . | 14 | CASSPRDSGNTIYF | TGTGCCAGCAGCCCCCGAGACTCTGGAAACACCATATATTTT
TRBJ2-4 | TRBV11-3 | . | . | 13 | CASSLAGENSQYF | TGTGCCAGCAGCTTAGCGGGAGAAAACAGTCAGTACTTC
TRBJ2-5 | TRBV29-1 | . | . | 13 | CSVDEGSWETQYF | TGCAGCGTTGATGAGGGCTCGTGGGAGACCCAGTACTTC
TRBJ2-1 | TRBV2 | . | TRBD2 | 14 | CASRERGDYNEQFF | TGTGCCAGCAGAGAGCGGGGAGACTACAATGAGCAGTTCTTC
TRBJ2-1 | TRBV9 | . | TRBD2 | 14 | CASSDGLAGDEQFF | TGTGCCAGCAGCGATGGACTAGCGGGAGATGAGCAGTTCTTC